This paragraph reports one T cell receptor (beta chain). The sample holds a few counts of this clonotype. Its antigen is unknown. At one boundary the junction diverges from the germline segment, which might be a read error. The receptor library was made with 5' RACE. The sequencer was an Illumina HiSeq 2500. A second about 7 to 12 cycle PCR used a sample-barcoded 5' primer and a J-beta primer mix. A unique molecular identifier was introduced onto each TCR beta cDNA molecule by a template-switch 5' adaptor carrying 12 random nucleotides. Each sample yielded at least 3 million CDR3-containing paired-end reads. All of the RNA was converted into first-strand cDNA using the Mint cDNA synthesis kit, with a TRBC-specific oligonucleotide serving as the primer. All cDNA was treated with uracil-DNA glycosylase and then went through a first 18-cycle PCR with the universal primers M1SS and BC2_uni_R. Under the source paper's analysis protocol: For normalization, 1 million high-quality reads, each with a distinct molecular identifier, were randomly selected from each sample. Instead of being binned into consensus sequences, reads that shared molecular identifiers were thrown out. CDR3 identification, clonotype clustering and error correction used MiTCR with a Q25 quality threshold and the strictest error-elimination algorithm. A nonparametric unseen species model with Euler transformation was used to estimate a lower bound on total TCR beta diversity. The raw public reads went through TCRdb reprocessing: fastp at Q25, MiXCR clone calling, in-frame beta chains kept. Entries are consolidated by CDR3 protein sequence, retaining the most common genes and DNA. The authors' filters were not applied to this entry. The sample yields roughly 1,500,000 distinct CDR3 sequences; almost 35% were counted once. The ten biggest clones cover around 10% of the sample.

This sample is drawn from a study of blood T cells in healthy people across ages (dated by TCRdb to the mid-2010s). General notes on the study: Template switching captured roughly one uniquely barcoded TCR beta cDNA molecule per two T cells in model experiments. Two additional independent replicas of 1 million unique cDNA reads from the same blood draw were analyzed for two donors (one aged 18 to 29 and one aged 80 or older). To avoid experimental bias, donors of different ages were randomly spread across the sequencing lanes. Using deep sequencing normalized with unique cDNA molecular identifiers, the study measured how TCR beta repertoire diversity changes with age. The donors were split into four age groups: young (average about 15 years), middle-aged (roughly 42), aged (over 55) and long-lived (roughly 80). What the authors observed across the whole study: Observed TCR beta diversity per million T cells fell roughly linearly with age, and a significant reduction was already apparent by age roughly 40. Because the CMV infection status of the donors was unknown, age-related changes in expanded clonotypes may potentially have been confounded. Compared with the aged group, the long-lived group had more naive CD4+ T cells, fewer expanded clones and increased TCR diversity, a pattern suggesting age selection. Total diversity estimates from one million sequenced T cells were considered lower bounds and underestimates. Because profiling used bulk unsorted PBMCs, naive and antigen-experienced compartments could not be compared conclusively. The percentage of naive T cells measured by flow cytometry correlated strongly with observed TCR beta diversity.

The donors were some 36 Caucasian individuals from Russia, aged 6 to 90 years, who were systemically healthy. Each donor gave 9 to 10 milliliters of peripheral blood, collected into EDTA-treated Vacutainer tubes. Ficoll-Paque density-gradient centrifugation was used to isolate PBMCs, with at least 7 million per sample. Trizol reagent was used to extract total RNA from PBMCs, with at least 5.5 micrograms per sample. For every donor, flow cytometry on a PBMC aliquot measured the percentage of naive CD45RAhigh/CD27high T cells. CDR1 and CDR2, looked up from the germline V gene (reference sequence), are DFQATT and SNEGSKA. Inclusive of the bounding cysteine and phenylalanine, the CDR3 is 15 residues long. The read is trimmed to its CDR3 DNA, 45 bases read in frame from base 1.

This clonotype originated in a woman aged 30 to 39 in good health. Sequences were obtained from blood. The chain is made from TRBV20-1 and TRBJ1-5; TRBD1 is a weak D gene call, 6 bases matching. The CDR3 sequence is CSARGNRDSNQPQHF. DNA sequence: TGCAGTGCAAGAGGGAACAGGGATAGCAATCAGCCCCAGCATTTT.